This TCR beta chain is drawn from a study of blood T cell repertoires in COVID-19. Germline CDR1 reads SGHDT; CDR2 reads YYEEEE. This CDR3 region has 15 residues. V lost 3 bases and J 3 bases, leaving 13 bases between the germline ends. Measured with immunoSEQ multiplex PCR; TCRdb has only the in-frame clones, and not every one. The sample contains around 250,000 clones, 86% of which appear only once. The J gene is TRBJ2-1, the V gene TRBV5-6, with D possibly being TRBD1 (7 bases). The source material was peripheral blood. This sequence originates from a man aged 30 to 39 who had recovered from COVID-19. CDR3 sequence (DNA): TGTGCCAGCAGCTACCAGGGGGGTAGCTACAATGAGCAGTTCTTC. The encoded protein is CASSYQGGSYNEQFF.